Below are 9 T cell receptor beta chains sequenced from a single sample in a study of T cell responses to AZD1222 COVID-19 vaccine. Profiled with immunoSEQ multiplex PCR; TCRdb holds only in-frame clones, not every one. The sample yields 100,000 to 150,000 clones, 75% to 90% seen once. Source: peripheral blood, taken on day 0 of AZD1222 vaccination. The receptor set was obtained from an adult in good health.

The chain combines TRBV2 with TRBJ2-1, with D hard to call. CDR1 and CDR2 (germline): SNHLY, FYNNEI. V dropped 6 bases and J dropped 4 bases, with 19 bases sitting between them. The CDR3 consists of 16 residues. As DNA, the CDR3 is TGTGCCAGCAGAGGGAAGCGAACCCTTACGTACAATGAGCAGTTCTTC. Protein sequence: CASRGKRTLTYNEQFF.

This clone occurred once. V gene TRBV7-8 combines with J gene TRBJ1-2, with D hard to call. Trimming took 3 bases from V and 7 from J, leaving 12 bases between them. Germline V lookup: CDR1 SGHVS, CDR2 FQNEAQ. The CDR3 is 13 residues long. CDR3 sequence reads: CASSLKQEAGYTF. CDR3 DNA: TGTGCCAGCAGCTTGAAACAAGAAGCTGGCTACACCTTC.

CDR3: CAWRTNLNTEAFF. Written as DNA, the CDR3 is TGTGCCTGGAGGACAAACCTGAACACTGAAGCTTTCTTT. The rearrangement links TRBV30 to TRBJ1-1, with D unresolved. CDR1 is GTSNPN and CDR2 is SVGIG in the germline V gene (reference sequence). The CDR3 length is 13 residues. Trimming took 3 bases from V and 0 from J, leaving 8 bases between them.

This chain links TRBV11-3 with TRBJ1-1; D possibly corresponds to TRBD1 (5 bases). The V end lost 0 bases, the J end lost 5 bases, and 16 bases lay between the germline ends. The CDR3 consists of 16 residues. The germline V gene has CDR1 SGHNT and CDR2 YENEEA. The CDR3 reads CASSLDRAGWGTEAFF. CDR3 DNA: TGTGCCAGCAGCTTAGATCGAGCAGGGTGGGGAACTGAAGCTTTCTTT.

The chain employs TRBV30 and TRBJ1-6, with 9 bases fitting TRBD1. After removal of 1 base from V and 6 bases from J, the junction contained 4 bases not matched to a gene. The germline gives CDR1 GTSNPN, CDR2 SVGIG (reference sequence). The CDR3 has 15 amino acids. The CDR3 coding sequence is TGTGCCTGGAGTGCTTCGACAGGGGGTAATTCACCCCTCCACTTT. It yields the protein CAWSASTGGNSPLHF.

A single count supports this clone. This sequence joins TRBV9 and TRBJ2-2; TRBD2 agrees at 10 bases. This CDR3 has 19 amino acids. Germline V gene lookup returns CDR1 SGDLS and CDR2 YYNGEE. V gave up 2 bases and J gave up 0 bases; unmatched junction bases: 10. DNA of the CDR3: TGTGCCAGCAGCGTTCCTGCACTAGCGGGAACTCCGAACACCGGGGAGCTGTTTTTT. Its protein is CASSVPALAGTPNTGELFF.

In this sample, this clone turned up once. V is TRBV5-1 and J is TRBJ1-2; no clear D. Trimming stripped 4 bases from V and 3 bases from J, with 7 bases between. The CDR3 sequence is 12 residues long. CDR1 is SGHRS, CDR2 YFSETQ, per germline. The CDR3 loop reads CASSLDYYGYTF. The CDR3 DNA sequence: TGCGCCAGCAGCCTGGACTACTATGGCTACACCTTC.

This sequence joins TRBV7-9 and TRBJ1-1; D is unresolved. The CDR3 is 12 amino acids. The germline V gene has CDR1 SEHNR and CDR2 FQNEAQ (reference sequence). Trimming removed 3 bases at V and 11 bases at J, with 13 bases between. The CDR3: CASSFPSAGAFF. The CDR3 DNA sequence: TGTGCCAGCAGCTTCCCATCGGCGGGGGCTTTCTTT.

This clone was seen only a few times. The V gene is TRBV7-3, the J gene TRBJ1-1; weak D call: TRBD1 (5 bases). The CDR3 runs 12 residues. The germline V gene has CDR1 SGHTA and CDR2 FQGTGA. V lost 7 bases to trimming and J lost 1 base, with 7 bases between them. CDR3 nucleotide sequence: TGTGCCAGCACCCAGGGGAACACTGAAGCTTTCTTT. This sequence encodes CASTQGNTEAFF.